A selection of T cell receptor beta chains follows, all from one sample in a study of blood T cell repertoires in COVID-19. Assay used: immunoSEQ multiplex PCR; TCRdb lists only in-frame clones, some missing. The sample includes fewer than 400,000 clones, roughly nine tenths seen only once; the top ten take approximately 2%. The sequencing input was peripheral blood. These receptor sequences come from a woman aged 30 to 39 with COVID-19, enrolled during active disease. CDR3s include the opening cysteine and the closing phenylalanine or tryptophan. A D gene is named only where the DNA matches it firmly. Size is omitted from some rows. Given values are once, few, many or a class for expanded clones.

.	.	TRBJ2-1	TRBV9	TGTGCCAGCGCAGGTGCCTACAATGAGCAGTTCTTC	CASAGAYNEQFF
TRBD2	.	TRBJ2-1	TRBV28	TGTGCCAGCAGTCCACCCGGGGGGTACAATGAGCAGTTCTTC	CASSPPGGYNEQFF
.	.	TRBJ1-2	TRBV5-6	TGTGCCAGCAGCCGGACAGCCGGGGTGGATGGCTACACCTTC	CASSRTAGVDGYTF
TRBD1	.	TRBJ2-1	TRBV19	TGTGCCAGTAGTATGAGTCAGGGGGTCGGCAATGAGCAGTTCTTC	CASSMSQGVGNEQFF
TRBD2	.	TRBJ2-7	TRBV2	TGTGCCAGCAGAGCCAGGACTAGCGGGGGGGACGAGCAGTACTTC	CASRARTSGGDEQYF
.	.	TRBJ1-1	TRBV5-5	TGTGCCAGCAGGTGGGAAGGAGGAGGCACTGAAGCTTTCTTT	CASRWEGGGTEAFF
.	.	TRBJ2-5	TRBV7-9	TGTGCCAGCAGGATGACCGGAGGAGAGACCCAGTACTTC	CASRMTGGETQYF
.	.	TRBJ1-4	TRBV6-5	TGTGCCAGCAAAAAAAGGACGGGGGACGAAAAACTGTTTTTT	CASKKRTGDEKLFF
.	.	TRBJ1-4	TRBV2	TGTGCCAGCACCAGGGATGAAAAACTGTTTTTT	CASTRDEKLFF
.	.	TRBJ1-1	TRBV2	TGTGCCAGCAGTGTATTGGGGCGTCGGAACACTGAAGCTTTCTTT	CASSVLGRRNTEAFF
.	.	TRBJ2-3	TRBV2	TGTGCCAGCAGAGACTTTACAGATACGCAGTATTTT	CASRDFTDTQYF
TRBD1	once	TRBJ1-2	TRBV4-3	TGCGCCAGCAGCCAAGCCCGGACAGGGCTTTTCAACTATGGCTACACCTTC	CASSQARTGLFNYGYTF
TRBD2	.	TRBJ2-3	TRBV10-2	TGCGCCAGCAGTTCCCTGTGGCTAGCGGGGAGCACAGATACGCAGTATTTT	CASSSLWLAGSTDTQYF